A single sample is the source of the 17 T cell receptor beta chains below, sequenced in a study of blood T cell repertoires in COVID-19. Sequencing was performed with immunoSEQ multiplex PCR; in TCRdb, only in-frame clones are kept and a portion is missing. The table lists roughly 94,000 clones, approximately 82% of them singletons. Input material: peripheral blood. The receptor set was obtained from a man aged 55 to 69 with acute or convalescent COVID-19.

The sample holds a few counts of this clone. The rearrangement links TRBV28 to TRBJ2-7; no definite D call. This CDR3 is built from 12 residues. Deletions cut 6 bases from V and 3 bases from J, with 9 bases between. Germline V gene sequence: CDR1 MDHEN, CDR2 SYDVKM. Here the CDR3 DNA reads TGTGCCAGCAGCCCCGTCCGCTACGAGCAGTACTTC. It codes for CASSPVRYEQYF.

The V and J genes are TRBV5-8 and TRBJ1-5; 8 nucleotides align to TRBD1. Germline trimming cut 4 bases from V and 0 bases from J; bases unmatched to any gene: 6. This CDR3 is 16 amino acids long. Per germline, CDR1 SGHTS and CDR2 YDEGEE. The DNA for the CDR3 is TGTGCCAGCAGCCTAGGACAGGGCCCTAGCAATCAGCCCCAGCATTTT. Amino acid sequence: CASSLGQGPSNQPQHF.

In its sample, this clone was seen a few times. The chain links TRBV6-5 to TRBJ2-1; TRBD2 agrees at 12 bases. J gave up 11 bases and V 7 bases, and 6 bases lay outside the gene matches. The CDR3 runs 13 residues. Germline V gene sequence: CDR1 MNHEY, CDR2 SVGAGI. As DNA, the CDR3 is TGTGCCAGCACTCTCACTAGCGGGGGGAAGCAGTTCTTC. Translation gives CASTLTSGGKQFF.

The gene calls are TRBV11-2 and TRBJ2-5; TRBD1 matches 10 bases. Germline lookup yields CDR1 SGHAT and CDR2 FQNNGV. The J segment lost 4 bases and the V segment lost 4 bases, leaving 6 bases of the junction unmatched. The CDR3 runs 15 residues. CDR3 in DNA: TGTGCCAGCAGCTCTGACAGGGGGCGCCTAGAGACCCAGTACTTC. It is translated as CASSSDRGRLETQYF.

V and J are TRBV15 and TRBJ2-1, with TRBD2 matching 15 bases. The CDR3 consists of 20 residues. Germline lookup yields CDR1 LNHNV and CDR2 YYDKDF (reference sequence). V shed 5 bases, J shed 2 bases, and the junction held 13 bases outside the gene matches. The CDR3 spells CATSAPQGTSGGLAYNEQFF. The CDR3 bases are TGTGCCACCAGCGCCCCGCAGGGGACTAGCGGGGGGCTAGCCTACAATGAGCAGTTCTTC.

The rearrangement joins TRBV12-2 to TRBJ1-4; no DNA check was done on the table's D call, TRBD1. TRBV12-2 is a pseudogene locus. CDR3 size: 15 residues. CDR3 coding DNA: TGTGCAAGTCGCTTAGTTCACAGAAATAATGAAAAACTGTTTTTT. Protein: CASRLVHRNNEKLFF.

In nucleotides, the CDR3 is TGTGCCAGCAGCTCCAGGAAGAACTATGGCTACACCTTC. Translation: CASSSRKNYGYTF. V and J are TRBV2 and TRBJ1-2, with unresolved D. This CDR3 contains 13 residues. Looked up from germline, CDR1 is SNHLY and CDR2 is FYNNEI. Trimming took 6 bases from V and 2 from J, leaving 10 bases between them.

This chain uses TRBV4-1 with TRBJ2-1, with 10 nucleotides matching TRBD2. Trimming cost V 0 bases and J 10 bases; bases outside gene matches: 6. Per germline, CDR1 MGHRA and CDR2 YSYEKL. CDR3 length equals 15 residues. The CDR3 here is CASSQDLAGGLEQFF. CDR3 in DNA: TGCGCCAGCAGCCAAGATTTAGCGGGGGGTCTGGAGCAGTTCTTC.

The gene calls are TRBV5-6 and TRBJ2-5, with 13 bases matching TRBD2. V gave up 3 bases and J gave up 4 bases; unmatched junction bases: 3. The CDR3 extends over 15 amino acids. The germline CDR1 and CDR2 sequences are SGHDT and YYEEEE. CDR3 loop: CASSSRLAGGETQYF. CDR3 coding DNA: TGTGCCAGCAGCTCTAGACTAGCGGGGGGAGAGACCCAGTACTTC.

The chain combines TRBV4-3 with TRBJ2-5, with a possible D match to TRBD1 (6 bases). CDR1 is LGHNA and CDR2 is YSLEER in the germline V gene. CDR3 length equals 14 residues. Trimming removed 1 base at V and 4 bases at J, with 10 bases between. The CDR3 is CASSQGLGAETQYF. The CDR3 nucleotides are TGCGCCAGCAGCCAAGGGCTGGGGGCAGAGACCCAGTACTTC.

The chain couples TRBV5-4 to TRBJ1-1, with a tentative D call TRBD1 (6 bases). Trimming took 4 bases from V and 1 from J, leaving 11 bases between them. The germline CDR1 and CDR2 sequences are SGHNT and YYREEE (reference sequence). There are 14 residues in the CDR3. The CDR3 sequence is CASSPTTGNTEAFF. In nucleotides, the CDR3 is TGTGCCAGCAGCCCAACGACAGGGAACACTGAAGCTTTCTTT.

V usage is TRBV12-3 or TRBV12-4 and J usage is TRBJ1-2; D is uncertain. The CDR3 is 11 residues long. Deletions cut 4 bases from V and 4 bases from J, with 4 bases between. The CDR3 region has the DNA TGTGCCAGCAGTTCGAGCTATGGCTACACCTTC. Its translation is CASSSSYGYTF.

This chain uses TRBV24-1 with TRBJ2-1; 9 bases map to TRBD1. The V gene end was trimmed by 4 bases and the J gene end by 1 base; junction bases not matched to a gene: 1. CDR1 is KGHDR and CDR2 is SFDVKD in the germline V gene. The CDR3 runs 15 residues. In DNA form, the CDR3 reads TGTGCCACCAGTGAGACAGGGGGTTCCTACAATGAGCAGTTCTTC. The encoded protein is CATSETGGSYNEQFF.

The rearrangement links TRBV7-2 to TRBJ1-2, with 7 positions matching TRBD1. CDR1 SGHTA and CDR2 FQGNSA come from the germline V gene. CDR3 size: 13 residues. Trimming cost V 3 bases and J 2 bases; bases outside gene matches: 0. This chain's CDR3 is CASSLGQNYGYTF. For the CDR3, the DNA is TGTGCCAGCAGCTTGGGACAGAACTATGGCTACACCTTC. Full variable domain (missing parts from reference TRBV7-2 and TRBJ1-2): GAGVSQSPSNKVTEKGKDVELRCDPISGHTALYWYRQSLGQGLEFLIYFQGNSAPDKSGLPSDRFSAERTGGSVSTLTIQRTQQEDSAVYLCASSLGQNYGYTFGSGTRLTVV.

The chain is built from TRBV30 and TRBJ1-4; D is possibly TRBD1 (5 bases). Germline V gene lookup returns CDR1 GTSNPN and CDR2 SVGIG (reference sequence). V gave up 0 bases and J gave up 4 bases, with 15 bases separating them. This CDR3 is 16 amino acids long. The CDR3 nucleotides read TGTGCCTGGAGTGTACTTCGGGGGAGGGGTAATGAAAAACTGTTTTTT. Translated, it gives CAWSVLRGRGNEKLFF.

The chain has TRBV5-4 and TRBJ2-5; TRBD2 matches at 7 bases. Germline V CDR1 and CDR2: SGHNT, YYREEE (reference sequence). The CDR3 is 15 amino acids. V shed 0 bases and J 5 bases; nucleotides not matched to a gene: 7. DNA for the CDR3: TGTGCCAGCAGCTTGGTATCCGGGGAGGGGGAGACCCAGTACTTC. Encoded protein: CASSLVSGEGETQYF.

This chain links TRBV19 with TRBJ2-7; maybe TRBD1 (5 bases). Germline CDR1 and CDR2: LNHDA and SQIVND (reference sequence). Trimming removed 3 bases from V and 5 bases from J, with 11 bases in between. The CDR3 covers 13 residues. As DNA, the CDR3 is TGTGCCAGTAGTATGGGGCTGATGGACGAGCAGTACGTC. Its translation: CASSMGLMDEQYV.